This TCR beta chain is drawn from a study of cytotoxic CD8 clonotypes in ibrutinib-treated CLL. For the study at large: Once patients had received a median approximately eleven months of treatment, range 6 to 36, response samples were obtained. Regarding the study as a whole: The study found baseline clonality above age-matched healthy donors, tracking circulating CD8+ T-cell counts. Different sampling times were used for sustained-remission and progressing patients. The study found clonality rose at ibrutinib response, then fell toward baseline at progression.

On this clone itself: Its antigen is unidentified.

This CDR3 comprises 12 residues. V dropped 7 bases and J dropped 7 bases, with 13 bases sitting between them. In germline, CDR1 is MNHNS, CDR2 SASEGT. The data were produced by immunoSEQ multiplex PCR, yet TCRdb's version contains in-frame clones alone and is incomplete. The sample shows approximately 80,000 clones, around 84% of them seen only once. The genes are TRBV6-1 and TRBJ2-5; a weak D match, TRBD1 (5 bases). The TCR sequence derives from a human donor with chronic lymphocytic leukemia. Sequencing used PBMCs, obtained before ibrutinib treatment. CDR3 protein: CASIRGSGTQYF. DNA of the CDR3: TGTGCCAGCATTAGGGGTTCAGGGACCCAGTACTTC.